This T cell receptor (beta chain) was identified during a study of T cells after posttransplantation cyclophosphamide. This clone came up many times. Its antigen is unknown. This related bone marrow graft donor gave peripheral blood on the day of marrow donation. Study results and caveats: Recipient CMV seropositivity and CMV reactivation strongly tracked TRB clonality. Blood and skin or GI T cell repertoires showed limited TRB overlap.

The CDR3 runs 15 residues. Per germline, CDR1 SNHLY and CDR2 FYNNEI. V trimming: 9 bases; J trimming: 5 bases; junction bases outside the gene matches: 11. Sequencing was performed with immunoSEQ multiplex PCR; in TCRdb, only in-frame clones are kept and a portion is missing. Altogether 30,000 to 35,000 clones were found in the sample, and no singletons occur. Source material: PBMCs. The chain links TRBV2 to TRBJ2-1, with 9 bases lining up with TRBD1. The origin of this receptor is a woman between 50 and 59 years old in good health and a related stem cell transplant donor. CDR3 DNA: TGTGCCAGTAGAGGGGGACAGGGCAGGAACAATGAGCAGTTCTTC. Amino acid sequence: CASRGGQGRNNEQFF.